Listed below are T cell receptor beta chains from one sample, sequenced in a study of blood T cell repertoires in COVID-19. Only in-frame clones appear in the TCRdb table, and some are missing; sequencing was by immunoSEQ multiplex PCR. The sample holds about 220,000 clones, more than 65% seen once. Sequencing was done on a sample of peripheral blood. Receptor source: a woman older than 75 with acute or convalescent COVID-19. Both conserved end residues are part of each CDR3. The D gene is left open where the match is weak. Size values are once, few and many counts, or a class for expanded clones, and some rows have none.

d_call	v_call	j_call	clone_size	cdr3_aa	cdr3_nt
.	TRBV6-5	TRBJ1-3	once	CASSYSAGLNTIYF	TGTGCCAGCAGTTACTCAGCAGGTTTAAACACCATATATTTT
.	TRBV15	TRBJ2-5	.	CATSRGLGGGGRETQYF	TGTGCCACCAGCAGAGGTCTTGGTGGTGGAGGGAGGGAGACCCAGTACTTC
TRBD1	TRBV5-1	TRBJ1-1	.	CASSLPRQGTTEAFF	TGCGCCAGCAGCTTGCCTCGACAGGGGACCACTGAAGCTTTCTTT
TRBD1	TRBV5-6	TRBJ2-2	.	CASSPRQGIGELFF	TGTGCCAGCAGTCCACGACAGGGGATCGGGGAGCTGTTTTTT
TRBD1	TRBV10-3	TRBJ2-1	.	CAISGDRGNEQFF	TGTGCCATCAGTGGGGACAGAGGGAATGAGCAGTTCTTC
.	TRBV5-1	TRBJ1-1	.	CASSTTDRNTEAFF	TGCGCCAGCAGCACCACGGACAGGAACACTGAAGCTTTCTTT
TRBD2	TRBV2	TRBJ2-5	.	CASRQGTSGVGGTQYF	TGTGCCAGCAGACAAGGGACTAGCGGGGTTGGAGGGACCCAGTACTTC
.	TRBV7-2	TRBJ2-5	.	CASGQRFQETQYF	TGTGCCAGCGGTCAGCGGTTCCAAGAGACCCAGTACTTC
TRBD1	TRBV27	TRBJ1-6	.	CASSFMGQGDPLHF	TGTGCCAGCAGTTTTATGGGACAGGGTGATCCCCTCCACTTT
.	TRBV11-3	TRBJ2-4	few	CASSLDGGGQAKNIQYF	TGTGCCAGCAGCTTAGATGGGGGAGGTCAAGCCAAAAACATTCAGTACTTC
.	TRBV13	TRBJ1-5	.	CASSWGGGNQPQHF	TGTGCCAGCAGCTGGGGGGGAGGCAATCAGCCCCAGCATTTT
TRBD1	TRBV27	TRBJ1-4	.	CASRRGLGNEKLFF	TGTGCCAGCAGGAGGGGGCTGGGTAATGAAAAACTGTTTTTT
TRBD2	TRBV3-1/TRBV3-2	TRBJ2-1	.	CASSQRVAGGRNEQFF	TGTGCCAGCAGCCAACGGGTAGCGGGGGGGCGGAATGAGCAGTTCTTC
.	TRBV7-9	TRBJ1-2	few	CASSLGGNYGYTF	TGTGCCAGCAGCTTAGGAGGGAACTATGGCTACACCTTC
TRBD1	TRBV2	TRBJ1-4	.	CASKGAQVTNEKLFF	TGTGCCAGCAAGGGGGCCCAAGTAACTAATGAAAAACTGTTTTTT
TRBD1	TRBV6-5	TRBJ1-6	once	CASNSGQGRSPLHF	TGTGCCAGCAACTCCGGACAGGGTCGTTCACCCCTCCACTTT
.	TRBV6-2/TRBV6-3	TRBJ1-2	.	CASSYPDRVDGYTF	TGTGCCAGCAGTTACCCGGACAGAGTTGATGGCTACACCTTC
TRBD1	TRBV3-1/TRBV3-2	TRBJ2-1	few	CASSQDKRGETGSFNTNEQFF	TGTGCCAGCAGCCAAGATAAAAGGGGTGAGACAGGGTCATTTAACACAAATGAGCAGTTCTTC
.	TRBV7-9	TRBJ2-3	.	CASSPWLAPDTQYF	TGTGCCAGCAGCCCGTGGCTGGCACCAGATACGCAGTATTTT
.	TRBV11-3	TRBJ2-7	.	CASSFGSSYEQYF	TGTGCCAGCAGCTTTGGTAGCTCCTACGAGCAGTACTTC
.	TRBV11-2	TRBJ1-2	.	CASSLAARTNYGYTF	TGTGCCAGCAGCTTAGCCGCCAGAACTAACTATGGCTACACCTTC
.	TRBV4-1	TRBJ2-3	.	CASSQQGGDTQYF	TGCGCCAGCAGCCAACAGGGTGGAGATACGCAGTATTTT
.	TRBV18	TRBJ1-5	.	CASSPGGGQPQHF	TGTGCCAGCTCACCAGGGGGCGGTCAGCCCCAGCATTTT
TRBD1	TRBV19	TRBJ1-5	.	CASSRQGGNQPQHF	TGTGCCAGTTCTAGACAGGGGGGCAATCAGCCCCAGCATTTT
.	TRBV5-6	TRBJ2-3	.	CASSLGTGGGTDTQYF	TGTGCCAGCAGCTTGGGAACCGGGGGTGGCACAGATACGCAGTATTTT
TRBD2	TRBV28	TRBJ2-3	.	CASSLRGGSTDTQYF	TGTGCCAGCAGCCTCCGGGGGGGTAGCACAGATACGCAGTATTTT
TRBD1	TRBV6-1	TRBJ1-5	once	CASSEDRGGNQPQHF	TGTGCCAGCAGTGAAGACAGGGGTGGCAATCAGCCCCAGCATTTT